What follows are 11 T cell receptor beta chains derived from one specimen sequenced in a study of Graves' ophthalmopathy and Graves' hyperthyroidism. Amplification from RNA transcripts yielded the TCR beta CDR3 regions. RT-PCR with HTBI primers came first, then second-round multiplex PCR. MiXCR was run by TCRdb on the multiplex PCR reads, yielding one entry per CDR3 protein. The sample has about 240,000 distinct CDR3 sequences, around 50% seen once. Sequenced sample: peripheral blood. The receptors originated from an adult man with Graves' ophthalmopathy.

Worth noting for this clonotype: Being one base from a much bigger clone, this may be a read error. V is TRBV7-2 and J is TRBJ1-6; 8 bases are shared with TRBD1. In germline, CDR1 is SGHTA, CDR2 FQGNSA. The ends lost 0 bases at V and 11 bases at J; junction bases unmatched: 3. CDR3 size: 14 residues. The CDR3 region has the DNA TGTGCCAGCAGCTTAGCACAGGGGGGGCCACCCCTCCACTTT. This encodes CASSLAQGGPPLHF.

The genes are TRBV4-1 and TRBJ1-1, with D possibly being TRBD1 (5 bases). Per the germline V gene, CDR1 is MGHRA and CDR2 is YSYEKL. Trimming took 8 bases from V and 0 from J, leaving 10 bases between them. This CDR3 contains 13 residues. The CDR3 region is CASARVLNTEAFF. Written as DNA, the CDR3 is TGCGCCAGCGCCAGGGTACTGAACACTGAAGCTTTCTTT.

This clonotype was detected only a few times. V usage is TRBV2 and J usage is TRBJ2-5; maybe TRBD1 (5 bases). The V end lost 6 bases, the J end lost 5 bases, and 13 bases lay between the germline ends. The CDR3 contains 13 residues. CDR1 SNHLY and CDR2 FYNNEI come from the germline V gene. In nucleotides, the CDR3 is TGTGCCAGCAGGTTGGTGGGGCGTGAGACCCAGTACTTC. This gives the protein CASRLVGRETQYF.

The chain links TRBV20-1 to TRBJ1-2, with 10 bases fitting TRBD1. Looked up from germline, CDR1 is DFQATT and CDR2 is SNEGSKA (reference sequence). The ends lost 0 bases at V and 7 bases at J; junction bases unmatched: 5. This CDR3 is built from 14 residues. DNA of the CDR3: TGCAGTGCTAGAGATGGAGGGACAGGGGTTGGCTACACCTTC. Encoded protein: CSARDGGTGVGYTF.

V usage is TRBV2 and J usage is TRBJ2-3; 8 nucleotides agree with TRBD1. In germline, CDR1 is SNHLY, CDR2 FYNNEI. V gave up 4 bases and J gave up 9 bases; unmatched junction bases: 6. The CDR3 runs to 13 residues. The CDR3 sequence is CASSGGTGDTQYF. CDR3 coding DNA: TGTGCCAGCAGTGGAGGGACAGGTGACACGCAGTATTTT.

CDR3 nucleotides: TGTGCCAGCAGCTTACAGGACAGGCAAGAGACCCAGTACTTC. Translating it yields CASSLQDRQETQYF. The chain employs TRBV7-9 and TRBJ2-5, with 7 bases lining up with TRBD1. Looked up from germline, CDR1 is SEHNR and CDR2 is FQNEAQ (reference sequence). Trimming at V came to 2 bases and at J to 2 bases, leaving 2 bases not matched to a gene. This CDR3 has 14 residues.

V usage is TRBV20-1 and J usage is TRBJ2-5; D ambiguous. In germline, CDR1 is DFQATT, CDR2 SNEGSKA (reference sequence). V gave up 3 bases and J gave up 2 bases, with 16 bases separating them. This CDR3 comprises 15 residues. CDR3 in DNA: TGCAGTGCTAGTTTGTCAGGATCGCTTCAAGAGACCCAGTACTTC. Translating gives CSASLSGSLQETQYF.

Note on this clonotype: An end of the junction differs from the germline gene, which may be a read error. The rearrangement uses TRBV7-9 and TRBJ1-2; D not certain. The CDR3 contains 12 residues. Germline V lookup: CDR1 SEHNR, CDR2 FQNEAQ (reference sequence). CDR3 in DNA: TGTGCTAGCAGCACCTCCCCTGGTGGCTACACCTTC. Its translation: CASSTSPGGYTF. Full variable domain (outside the CDR3, taken from reference TRBV7-9 and TRBJ1-2): DTGVSQNPRHKITKRGQNVTFRCDPISEHNRLYWYRQTLGQGPEFLTYFQNEAQLEKSRLLSDRFSAERPKGSFSTLEIQRTEQGDSAMYLCASSTSPGGYTFGSGTRLTVV.

The chain combines TRBV7-2 with TRBJ2-7; possibly TRBD1 or TRBD2 for D (6 bases each). The CDR3 has 15 amino acids. V lost 5 bases and J 2 bases, leaving 16 bases between the germline ends. Germline V gene lookup returns CDR1 SGHTA and CDR2 FQGNSA. The CDR3 DNA reads as TGTGCCAGCAGCCTAGGTACAAGGGGGGCCTACGAGCAGTACTTC. Its protein product is CASSLGTRGAYEQYF.

V and J are TRBV10-3 and TRBJ2-7, with D perhaps given as TRBD1 or TRBD2 (5 bases each). The V gene's germline CDR1 is ENHRY and CDR2 SYGVKD. The CDR3 consists of 12 residues. V shed 3 bases and J shed 6 bases, with 9 bases lying between them. DNA for the CDR3: TGTGCCATCAGTGACGGGGCGGTCGAGCAGTACTTC. Amino acids: CAISDGAVEQYF.

J is TRBJ2-5 and V is TRBV2; 11 nucleotides match TRBD1. V lost 7 bases and J lost 5; bases outside the gene matches: 12. The CDR3 is made up of 16 amino acids. The germline V gene has CDR1 SNHLY and CDR2 FYNNEI. CDR3 coding DNA: TGTGCCAGCAACTCGGACAGGGGGCGGGGCGGGGAGACCCAGTACTTC. This gives the protein CASNSDRGRGGETQYF.